This T cell receptor beta chain originates from a study of blood T cell repertoires in COVID-19. Clones were sequenced by immunoSEQ multiplex PCR, and TCRdb holds only the in-frame ones, with some missing. The sample holds hundreds of thousands of clones; 86% are singletons and the top ten take about 4.2%. This clonotype was sampled from a man aged 25 to 45 who had recovered from COVID-19. Sequencing used PBMCs or T cells enriched from blood (not recorded which).

As DNA, the CDR3 is TGTGCCAGCAGCTTAGGTCCCGCGCGACAGGCGTCCTACGAGCAGTACTTC. It encodes CASSLGPARQASYEQYF. This sequence joins TRBV11-2 and TRBJ2-7; tentative D call: TRBD1 (6 bases). In germline, CDR1 is SGHAT, CDR2 FQNNGV. The CDR3 has 17 residues. Trimming left V 1 base short and J 1 base short, with 17 bases between.